Following are 30 T cell receptor beta chains from one sample sequenced in a study of T cell repertoires in cytomegalovirus infection. Their cognate antigens are unknown. A single record per CDR3 protein comes from TCRdb applying MiXCR to the reads. This table has fewer than 950,000 distinct CDR3 sequences, approximately 32% appearing once. Source: cultured CD8+ T cells from PBMCs, taken from culture after CMV antigen stimulation. These TCRs come from a human donor in good health (CMV status not recorded). Some clones in this sample may be carry-over from other donors' samples.

The V call is TRBV10-2, the J call TRBJ2-7; 7 bases align to TRBD2. CDR1 and CDR2 from the germline V gene are WSHSY and SAAADI. V lost 3 bases and J lost 0; bases outside the gene matches: 2. This CDR3 contains 14 residues. The CDR3 protein is CASSDERDSYEQYF. The CDR3 coding sequence is TGCGCCAGCAGTGACGAGCGGGACTCCTACGAGCAGTACTTC.

This clonotype showed up just a few times. This chain links TRBV15 with TRBJ2-3, with 10 bases fitting TRBD1. V shed 1 base and J 6 bases; nucleotides not matched to a gene: 7. This CDR3 has 16 residues. The germline V gene encodes CDR1 LNHNV and CDR2 YYDKDF (reference sequence). The CDR3 reads CATSRVGQGPPDTQYF. The DNA for the CDR3 is TGTGCCACCAGCAGAGTGGGACAGGGGCCCCCGGATACGCAGTATTTT.

This clonotype showed up just a few times. The V and J genes are TRBV7-9 and TRBJ1-2; D unresolved. The CDR3 loop spans 14 amino acids. Germline V lookup: CDR1 SEHNR, CDR2 FQNEAQ (reference sequence). The V gene lost 5 bases and the J gene lost 3 bases, with 13 bases spanning the gap. The CDR3 coding sequence is TGTGCCAGCAGCCCACCTGTCGGGGACTATGGCTACACCTTC. Its translation: CASSPPVGDYGYTF.

This clonotype was seen at least ten times. The chain recombines TRBV28 with TRBJ2-7; TRBD1 might be the D (5 bases). The CDR3 extends over 12 amino acids. The V gene lost 4 bases and the J gene lost 3 bases, with 7 bases spanning the gap. Germline lookup yields CDR1 MDHEN and CDR2 SYDVKM. This CDR3 reads CASSSDSYEQYV. The CDR3 DNA is TGTGCCAGCAGTTCCGACAGCTACGAGCAGTACGTC.

At least ten counts were recorded for this clonotype. This chain connects TRBV7-8 to TRBJ2-5, with a possible D match to TRBD1 (5 bases). The V end lost 5 bases, the J end lost 3 bases, and 10 bases lay between the germline ends. The CDR3 is 13 residues long. Germline V lookup: CDR1 SGHVS, CDR2 FQNEAQ. Here the CDR3 DNA reads TGTGCCAGCAGCCCCGACAGCGAAGAGACCCAGTACTTC. Translated: CASSPDSEETQYF. The full variable domain, its missing parts supplied by reference TRBV7-8 and TRBJ2-5, is GAGVSQSPRYKVAKRGQDVALRCDPISGHVSLFWYQQALGQGPEFLTYFQNEAQLDKSGLPSDRFFAERPEGSVSTLKIQRTQQEDSAVYLCASSPDSEETQYFGPGTRLLVL.

This clonotype was recorded once. This rearrangement joins TRBV6-8 to TRBJ1-2; 11 nucleotides match TRBD1. The V gene's germline CDR1 is MNHGY and CDR2 SAAAGT. Trimming at V came to 6 bases and at J to 7 bases, leaving 7 bases not matched to a gene. CDR3 length: 14 residues. The CDR3 DNA sequence: TGTGCCAGCAGCCCTTGGACAGGGGGCGGTGGCTACACCTTC. It is translated as CASSPWTGGGGYTF.

The chain recombines TRBV7-6 with TRBJ2-1; possible D gene TRBD1, 5 bases. Trimming took 1 base from V and 7 from J, leaving 20 bases between them. Germline V CDR1 and CDR2: SGHVS, FNYEAQ. The CDR3 runs 17 residues. CDR3 protein: CASSLDFQGNLLNEQFF. The DNA of the CDR3 is TGTGCCAGCAGCTTAGATTTCCAGGGAAATTTGTTGAATGAGCAGTTCTTC.

In this sample, this clonotype turned up many times. This rearrangement joins TRBV7-8 to TRBJ2-3, with 9 bases aligning to TRBD1. Unmatched junction bases numbered 12, after V lost 1 base and J lost 4 bases. The CDR3 runs to 18 residues. Germline V gene data show CDR1 as SGHVS and CDR2 as FQNEAQ. CDR3 in amino acids: CASSLGPGTGLKADTQYF. In nucleotides, the CDR3 is TGTGCCAGCAGCTTAGGTCCCGGGACAGGGCTTAAAGCAGATACGCAGTATTTT.

This clonotype was observed a few times. This rearrangement joins TRBV2 to TRBJ2-2; TRBD2 matches 7 bases. V lost 3 bases and J lost 0; bases outside the gene matches: 10. The CDR3 covers 18 residues. In germline, CDR1 is SNHLY, CDR2 FYNNEI. The CDR3 sequence is CASSDVTSGGPNTGELFF. CDR3 sequence (DNA): TGTGCCAGCAGTGATGTAACATCGGGGGGTCCGAACACCGGGGAGCTGTTTTTT.

Points on this clonotype: Just one base apart from a much larger clone, this may be a read error. The V gene is TRBV7-2, the J gene TRBJ2-7, with 7 bases fitting TRBD1. Trimming took 7 bases from V and 2 from J; bases not matched to a gene: 5. This CDR3 is built from 13 residues. The germline V gene encodes CDR1 SGHTA and CDR2 FQGNSA. The CDR3 bases are TGTGCCAGCAACTCTGGACAGGCCTACGAGCAGTACTTC. Encoded protein: CASNSGQAYEQYF.

This clonotype was counted ten times or more. The CDR3 DNA is TGTGCCAGCAGCACCCCAATGGGGGCCTACAATGAGCAGTTCTTC. Protein product: CASSTPMGAYNEQFF. This chain joins TRBV7-6 and TRBJ2-1; D could derive from TRBD1 or TRBD2 (5 bases each). Germline V lookup: CDR1 SGHVS, CDR2 FNYEAQ. V was pared by 5 bases and J by 2 bases, with 13 bases between. CDR3 size: 15 residues.

This clonotype was seen once. Written as DNA, the CDR3 is TGTGCCAGCAGCCAGACCTTGGGTGGCTACACCTTC. This gives the protein CASSQTLGGYTF. This chain connects TRBV4-2 to TRBJ1-2; D is unresolved. The germline gives CDR1 LGHNA, CDR2 YNFKEQ. The V gene lost 3 bases and the J gene lost 7 bases, with 9 bases spanning the gap. The CDR3 has 12 amino acids.

The chain joins TRBV18 to TRBJ2-2, with D possibly TRBD2 on 5 matching bases. This CDR3 is 14 amino acids long. V lost 0 bases, J lost 5 bases, and 7 bases lay in between. The germline V gene encodes CDR1 KGHSH and CDR2 LQKENI. The CDR3 sequence is CASSPPSGTGELFF. The CDR3 bases are TGTGCCAGCTCACCACCAAGCGGTACCGGGGAGCTGTTTTTT. Filled out from reference TRBV18 and TRBJ2-2, the complete variable domain reads NAGVMQNPRHLVRRRGQEARLRCSPMKGHSHVYWYRQLPEEGLKFMVYLQKENIIDESGMPKERFSAEFPKEGPSILRIQQVVRGDSAAYFCASSPPSGTGELFFGEGSRLTVL.

This sequence joins TRBV6-6 and TRBJ1-2; 9 positions match TRBD1. Germline CDR1 MNHNY, CDR2 SVGAGI (reference sequence). The CDR3 loop spans 16 amino acids. With 1 base clipped from V and 8 bases from J, the junction kept 11 bases outside the gene matches. This CDR3 is CASSYLAGTGRSGYTF. The CDR3 DNA follows: TGTGCCAGCAGTTACTTAGCCGGGACAGGGCGATCAGGCTACACCTTC.

This clonotype showed up just a few times. The CDR3 is CASFENGDEQFF. As DNA, the CDR3 is TGTGCCAGCTTCGAAAACGGGGATGAGCAGTTCTTC. The rearrangement uses TRBV28 and TRBJ2-1, with D possibly being TRBD2 (5 bases). Germline V gene lookup returns CDR1 MDHEN and CDR2 SYDVKM. V gave up 8 bases and J gave up 8 bases, with 13 bases separating them. There are 12 residues in the CDR3.

This clonotype has only a few counts. The V gene is TRBV5-5, the J gene TRBJ2-3; 11 nucleotides agree with TRBD2. The V gene's germline CDR1 is SGHKS and CDR2 YYEKEE (reference sequence). This CDR3 has 16 residues. V gave up 2 bases and J gave up 2 bases; unmatched junction bases: 4. The CDR3 bases are TGTGCCAGCAGCTTTTATAGCGGGGGGGCCACAGATACGCAGTATTTT. Its protein is CASSFYSGGATDTQYF.

This clonotype has more than one count but fewer than ten. This chain uses TRBV11-1 with TRBJ1-1; D might be TRBD1 (6 bases). The CDR3 is 16 residues long. The V gene lost 4 bases and the J gene lost 0 bases, with 15 bases spanning the gap. Germline V gene data show CDR1 as SGHAT and CDR2 as FQDESV (reference sequence). CDR3 nucleotide sequence: TGTGCCAGCAGCTCGATCTTACAGGGCATGAACACTGAAGCTTTCTTT. Translation: CASSSILQGMNTEAFF. The entire variable domain, with the rest obtained from reference TRBV11-1 and TRBJ1-1, is as follows: EAEVAQSPRYKITEKSQAVAFWCDPISGHATLYWYRQILGQGPELLVQFQDESVVDDSQLPKDRFSAERLKGVDSTLKIQPAELGDSAMYLCASSSILQGMNTEAFFGQGTRLTVV.

The rearrangement uses TRBV27 and TRBJ1-6; a weak D match, TRBD1 (5 bases). The CDR3 runs to 18 residues. Germline V CDR1 and CDR2: MNHEY, SMNVEV (reference sequence). Trimming left V 0 bases short and J 3 bases short, with 15 bases between. The DNA for the CDR3 is TGTGCCAGCAGTTTATCGCAAGGGGCTCCCATCTATAATTCACCCCTCCACTTT. Amino acids: CASSLSQGAPIYNSPLHF.

This clonotype has a handful of counts. The CDR3 protein is CASCDSFGRNDQPQHF. The CDR3 DNA reads TGTGCCAGCTGCGACTCGTTTGGGAGGAATGATCAGCCCCAGCATTTT. The chain employs TRBV12-3 or TRBV12-4 and TRBJ1-5; no definite D call. The CDR3 runs to 16 residues. V was trimmed by 8 bases and J by 5 bases, leaving 22 bases between them.

The chain uses TRBV7-2 and TRBJ2-1; 10 nucleotides match TRBD1. The germline V gene encodes CDR1 SGHTA and CDR2 FQGNSA. The CDR3 runs to 14 residues. J was trimmed by 6 bases and V by 7 bases; bases with no gene match: 6. CDR3 bases: TGTGCCAGCACCAGGACAGGGGGACGCAATGAGCAGTTCTTC. Translation gives CASTRTGGRNEQFF. Filled out from reference TRBV7-2 and TRBJ2-1, the complete variable domain reads GAGVSQSPSNKVTEKGKDVELRCDPISGHTALYWYRQSLGQGLEFLIYFQGNSAPDKSGLPSDRFSAERTGGSVSTLTIQRTQQEDSAVYLCASTRTGGRNEQFFGPGTRLTVL.

V and J are TRBV29-1 and TRBJ2-7, with D perhaps TRBD2 (5 bases). The germline V and J ends were trimmed by 2 bases and 0 bases, with 8 bases remaining between them. The CDR3 spans 13 residues. Germline CDR1 is SQVTM and CDR2 is ANQGSEA. The chain's CDR3 is CSVETRDSYEQYF. The CDR3 coding sequence is TGCAGCGTTGAAACACGGGACTCCTACGAGCAGTACTTC.

This clonotype was seen a few times. The V call is TRBV27, the J call TRBJ2-2, with 8 positions matching TRBD1. The CDR3 sequence is 15 residues long. Trimming removed 3 bases from V and 4 bases from J; junction bases left unmatched: 4. CDR1 MNHEY and CDR2 SMNVEV come from the germline V gene (reference sequence). This CDR3 is CASSFLTGGTGELFF. CDR3 nucleotides: TGTGCCAGCAGTTTTCTAACAGGGGGCACCGGGGAGCTGTTTTTT.

CDR3 region: CASSEYWGDTEAFF. CDR3 DNA sequence: TGTGCCAGCAGTGAATATTGGGGGGACACTGAAGCTTTCTTT. The chain links TRBV6-1 to TRBJ1-1, with TRBD1 as a possible D gene (5 bases). Looked up from germline, CDR1 is MNHNS and CDR2 is SASEGT. The CDR3 length is 14 residues. Trimming pared 2 bases from V and 3 bases from J, leaving 10 bases between.

The chain has TRBV28 and TRBJ2-5, with D perhaps TRBD1 or TRBD2 (5 bases each). V shed 8 bases and J shed 2 bases, with 12 bases lying between them. CDR1 is MDHEN and CDR2 is SYDVKM in the germline V gene. The CDR3 sequence is 13 residues long. The CDR3 loop reads CASGGWAQETQYF. CDR3 nucleotide sequence: TGTGCCAGCGGGGGATGGGCACAAGAGACCCAGTACTTC.

This clonotype has just a few counts. The rearrangement links TRBV24-1 to TRBJ2-2; D not resolved. The CDR3 is made up of 13 amino acids. CDR1 and CDR2 from the germline V gene are KGHDR and SFDVKD. Trimming took off 6 bases at V and 6 bases at J, with 10 bases between the two ends. This CDR3 reads CATSSSEAGELFF. Here the CDR3 DNA reads TGTGCCACCAGTTCGTCGGAAGCCGGGGAGCTGTTTTTT.

This clonotype was counted between two and nine times. The V gene is TRBV10-3, the J gene TRBJ2-7; the D gene is possibly TRBD1 (6 bases). The length of the CDR3 is 13 residues. CDR1 is ENHRY and CDR2 is SYGVKD in the germline V gene. With 0 bases removed from V and 5 bases from J, the gap between germline ends came to 8 bases. CDR3: CAISESRGHEQYF. The CDR3 DNA follows: TGTGCCATCAGTGAGTCCAGGGGCCACGAGCAGTACTTC.

This clonotype was counted at least ten times. The J gene is TRBJ2-1, the V gene TRBV11-1, with D perhaps TRBD2 (6 bases). This CDR3 contains 13 residues. Trimming pared 5 bases from V and 4 bases from J, leaving 9 bases between. Per germline, CDR1 SGHAT and CDR2 FQDESV (reference sequence). CDR3 bases: TGTGCCAGCAGCGGAGGGAGATACAATGAGCAGTTCTTC. Its translation: CASSGGRYNEQFF.

The gene calls are TRBV7-2 and TRBJ2-1, with D tentatively TRBD1 (6 bases). CDR3 length: 16 residues. Germline-derived CDR1 and CDR2 are SGHTA and FQGNSA. V lost 4 bases and J 7 bases, leaving 20 bases between the germline ends. The CDR3 here is CASSSPTQGIRNEQFF. The CDR3 nucleotides read TGTGCCAGCAGCTCCCCGACCCAGGGGATTCGGAATGAGCAGTTCTTC.

This clonotype was observed a few times. The chain combines TRBV6-7 with TRBJ1-5; no definite D call. TRBV6-7 is marked as an open reading frame, function uncertain. V lost 1 base, J lost 1 base, and 8 bases lay in between. This CDR3 comprises 15 residues. The CDR3 loop reads CASSYYKPSNQPQHF. The CDR3 DNA reads as TGTGCCAGCAGTTACTACAAGCCAAGCAATCAGCCCCAGCATTTT.

This clonotype showed up many times. This CDR3 is CASSLGYGLATEAFF. CDR3 nucleotide sequence: TGTGCCAGCAGCTTAGGTTACGGTCTGGCCACTGAAGCTTTCTTT. J is TRBJ1-1 and V is TRBV7-8, with D unclear. The CDR3 loop spans 15 amino acids. V lost 1 base, J lost 4 bases, and 13 bases lay in between. The germline CDR1 and CDR2 sequences are SGHVS and FQNEAQ.